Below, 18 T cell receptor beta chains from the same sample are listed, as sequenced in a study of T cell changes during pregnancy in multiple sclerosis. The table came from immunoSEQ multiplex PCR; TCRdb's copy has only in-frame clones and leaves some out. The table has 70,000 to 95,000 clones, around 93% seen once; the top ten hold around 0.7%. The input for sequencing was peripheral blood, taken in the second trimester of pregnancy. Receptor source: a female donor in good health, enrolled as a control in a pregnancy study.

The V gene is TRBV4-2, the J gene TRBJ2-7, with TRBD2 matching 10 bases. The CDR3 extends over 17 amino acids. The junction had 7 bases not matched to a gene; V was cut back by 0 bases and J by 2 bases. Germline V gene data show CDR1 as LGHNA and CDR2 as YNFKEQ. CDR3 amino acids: CASSQEIVAGGPYEQYF. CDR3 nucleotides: TGTGCCAGCAGCCAAGAAATTGTAGCGGGGGGTCCCTACGAGCAGTACTTC.

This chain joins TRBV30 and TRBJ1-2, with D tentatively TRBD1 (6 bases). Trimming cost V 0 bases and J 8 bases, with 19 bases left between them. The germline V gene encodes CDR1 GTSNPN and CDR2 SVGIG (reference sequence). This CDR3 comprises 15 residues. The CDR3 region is CAWSVGFLSGEGYTF. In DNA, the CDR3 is TGTGCCTGGAGTGTCGGGTTTCTGTCAGGGGAGGGCTACACCTTC.

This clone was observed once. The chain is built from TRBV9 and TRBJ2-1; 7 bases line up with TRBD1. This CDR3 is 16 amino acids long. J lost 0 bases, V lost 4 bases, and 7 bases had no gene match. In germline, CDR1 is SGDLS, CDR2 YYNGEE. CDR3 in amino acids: CASSTHRGDSYNEQFF. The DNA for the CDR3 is TGTGCCAGCAGCACACACAGGGGTGACTCCTACAATGAGCAGTTCTTC. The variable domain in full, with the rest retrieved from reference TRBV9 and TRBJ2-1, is DSGVTQTPKHLITATGQRVTLRCSPRSGDLSVYWYQQSLDQGLQFLIQYYNGEERAKGNILERFSAQQFPDLHSELNLSSLELGDSALYFCASSTHRGDSYNEQFFGPGTRLTVL.

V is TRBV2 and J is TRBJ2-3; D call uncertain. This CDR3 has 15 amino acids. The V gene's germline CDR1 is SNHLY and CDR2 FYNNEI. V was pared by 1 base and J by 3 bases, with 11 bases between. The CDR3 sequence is CASSEGELRTDTQYF. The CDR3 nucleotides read TGTGCCAGCAGTGAAGGCGAGTTGCGGACAGATACGCAGTATTTT. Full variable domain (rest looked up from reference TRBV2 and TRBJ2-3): EPEVTQTPSHQVTQMGQEVILRCVPISNHLYFYWYRQILGQKVEFLVSFYNNEISEKSEIFDDQFSVERPDGSNFTLKIRSTKLEDSAMYFCASSEGELRTDTQYFGPGTRLTVL.

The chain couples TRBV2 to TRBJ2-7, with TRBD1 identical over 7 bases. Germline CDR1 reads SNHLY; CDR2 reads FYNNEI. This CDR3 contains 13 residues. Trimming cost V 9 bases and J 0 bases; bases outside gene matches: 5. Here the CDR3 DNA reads TGTGCCAGTTGGACAGGTAGCTCCTACGAGCAGTACTTC. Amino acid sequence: CASWTGSSYEQYF. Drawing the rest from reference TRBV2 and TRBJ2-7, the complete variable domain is EPEVTQTPSHQVTQMGQEVILRCVPISNHLYFYWYRQILGQKVEFLVSFYNNEISEKSEIFDDQFSVERPDGSNFTLKIRSTKLEDSAMYFCASWTGSSYEQYFGPGTRLTVT.

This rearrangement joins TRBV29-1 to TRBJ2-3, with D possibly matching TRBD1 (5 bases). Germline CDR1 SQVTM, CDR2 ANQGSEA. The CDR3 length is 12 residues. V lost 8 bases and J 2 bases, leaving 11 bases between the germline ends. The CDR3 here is CSFWTNTDTQYF. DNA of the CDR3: TGCAGCTTCTGGACAAACACAGATACGCAGTATTTT.

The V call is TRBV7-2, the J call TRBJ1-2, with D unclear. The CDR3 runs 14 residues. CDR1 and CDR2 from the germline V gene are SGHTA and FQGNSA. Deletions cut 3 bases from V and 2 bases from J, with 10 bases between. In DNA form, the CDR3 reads TGTGCCAGCAGCTTCGGGGTGACCAACTATGGCTACACCTTC. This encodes CASSFGVTNYGYTF.

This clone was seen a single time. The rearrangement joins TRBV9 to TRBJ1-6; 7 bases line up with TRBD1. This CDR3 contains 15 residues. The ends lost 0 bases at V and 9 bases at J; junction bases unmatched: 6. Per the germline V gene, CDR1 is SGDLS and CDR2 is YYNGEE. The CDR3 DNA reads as TGTGCCAGCAGCGTAGGTGGGACAGAGGGTTCACCCCTCCACTTT. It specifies CASSVGGTEGSPLHF.

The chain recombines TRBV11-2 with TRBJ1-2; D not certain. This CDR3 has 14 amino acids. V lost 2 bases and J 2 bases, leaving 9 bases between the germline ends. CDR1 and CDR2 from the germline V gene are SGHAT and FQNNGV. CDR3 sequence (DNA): TGTGCCAGCAGCTTAATGGGGAGCAACTATGGCTACACCTTC. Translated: CASSLMGSNYGYTF.

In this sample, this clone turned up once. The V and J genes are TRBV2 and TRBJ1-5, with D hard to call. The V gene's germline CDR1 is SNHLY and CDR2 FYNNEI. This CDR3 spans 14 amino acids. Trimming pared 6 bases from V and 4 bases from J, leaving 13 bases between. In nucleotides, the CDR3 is TGTGCCAGCAGGACTCCGGGAGGGAATCAGCCCCAGCATTTT. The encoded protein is CASRTPGGNQPQHF.

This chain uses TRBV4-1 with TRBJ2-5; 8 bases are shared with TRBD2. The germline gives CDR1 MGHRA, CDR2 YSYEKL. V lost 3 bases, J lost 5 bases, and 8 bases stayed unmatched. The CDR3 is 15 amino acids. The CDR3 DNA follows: TGCGCCAGCAGCCAGGATCGGGGGGGGACGGAGACCCAGTACTTC. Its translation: CASSQDRGGTETQYF.

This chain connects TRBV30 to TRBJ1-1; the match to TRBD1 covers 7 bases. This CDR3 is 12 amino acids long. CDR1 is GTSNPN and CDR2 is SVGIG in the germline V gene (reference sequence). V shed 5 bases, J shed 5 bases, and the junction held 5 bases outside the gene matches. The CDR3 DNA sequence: TGTGCCTGGGGACAGGCACGGACTGAAGCTTTCTTT. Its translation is CAWGQARTEAFF.

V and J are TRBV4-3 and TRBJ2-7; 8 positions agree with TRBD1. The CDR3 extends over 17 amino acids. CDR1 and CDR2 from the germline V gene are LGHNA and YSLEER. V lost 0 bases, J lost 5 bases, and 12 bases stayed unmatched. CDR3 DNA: TGCGCCAGCAGCCAAGATACAGGGGGGAGGAGGGTGAACGAGCAGTACTTC. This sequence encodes CASSQDTGGRRVNEQYF.

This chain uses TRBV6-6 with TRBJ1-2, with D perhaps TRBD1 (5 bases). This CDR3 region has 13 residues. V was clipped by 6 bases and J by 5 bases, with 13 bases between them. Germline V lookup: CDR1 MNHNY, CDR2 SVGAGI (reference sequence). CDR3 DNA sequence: TGTGCCAGCAGGCTCGACAGCGAGTATGGCTACACCTTC. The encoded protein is CASRLDSEYGYTF.

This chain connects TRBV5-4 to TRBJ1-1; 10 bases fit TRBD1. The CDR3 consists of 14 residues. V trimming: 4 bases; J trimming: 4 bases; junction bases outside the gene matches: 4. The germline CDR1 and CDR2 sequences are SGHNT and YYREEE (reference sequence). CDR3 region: CASSRDRGSTEAFF. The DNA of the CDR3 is TGTGCCAGCAGCCGGGACAGGGGTAGCACTGAAGCTTTCTTT.

The CDR3 DNA reads as TGTGCCATCAGTGAGTCTGGTAGCGGGGGCACCGGGGAGCTGTTTTTT. This sequence encodes CAISESGSGGTGELFF. V gene TRBV10-3 combines with J gene TRBJ2-2, with 9 bases lining up with TRBD2. V gave up 0 bases and J gave up 4 bases; unmatched junction bases: 3. CDR3 length: 16 amino acids. Germline CDR1 and CDR2: ENHRY and SYGVKD.

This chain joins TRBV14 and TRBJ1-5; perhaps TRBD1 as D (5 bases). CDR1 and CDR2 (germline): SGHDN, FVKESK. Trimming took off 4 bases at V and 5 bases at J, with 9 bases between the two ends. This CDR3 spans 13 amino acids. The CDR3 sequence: CASSLAGHQPQHF. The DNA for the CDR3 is TGTGCCAGCAGCCTAGCGGGGCATCAGCCCCAGCATTTT.

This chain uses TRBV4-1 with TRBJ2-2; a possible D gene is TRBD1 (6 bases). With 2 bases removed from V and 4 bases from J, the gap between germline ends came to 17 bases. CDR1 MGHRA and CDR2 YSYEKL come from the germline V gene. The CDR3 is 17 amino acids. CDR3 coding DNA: TGCGCCAGCAGCCAAACCCGGGACACCTCTTCCACCGGGGAGCTGTTTTTT. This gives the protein CASSQTRDTSSTGELFF.